This T cell receptor beta chain was identified during a study of shared clonotypes between healthy human individuals. Study as a whole: Contributing individuals were a couple of females and a few males aged 18 to 49.

The repertoire was sequenced with immunoSEQ multiplex PCR; TCRdb's copy has only in-frame clones and lacks some. The profile shows more than 900,000 clones, 75% to 85% of them singletons. The TCR comes from a man younger than 35 in good health. Some clones in this sample may be carry-over from other donors' samples. Sequencing used memory CD4+ T cells from PBMCs. Subset: CD45RA-negative fraction.

CDR3 sequence (DNA): TGCAGCGTTGAAACAGGGGAAAAACTGTTTTTT. Translating gives CSVETGEKLFF. The V gene is TRBV29-1, the J gene TRBJ1-4, with a possible D match to TRBD1 (6 bases). Looked up from germline, CDR1 is SQVTM and CDR2 is ANQGSEA. There are 11 residues in the CDR3. V lost 2 bases to trimming and J lost 8 bases, with 6 bases between them.